One T cell receptor beta chain is described in this entry. Its target is not known. The V gene lost 0 bases and the J gene lost 7 bases, with 8 bases spanning the gap. Germline CDR1 reads SGHRS; CDR2 reads YFSETQ. The CDR3 spans 13 residues. TCRdb's table, derived via immunoSEQ multiplex PCR, lists solely in-frame clones and lacks some. Seen here are some 67,000 clones, roughly 88% observed once, and the top ten hold just over 0.55%. Excluded were patients having autoimmune disease history or systemic immunosuppression. These data come from a study of OX40 agonist ivuxolimab in advanced cancers. Across the whole study: The group had a mean age of 60 years, ranged from roughly 23 to 90, and was around 82% male. Patients with prior anti-PD-1, anti-PD-L1 or anti-CTLA-4 therapy were eligible; 40% had some. Findings of the study overall: The CD4+ and CD8+ T cells in the blood had expanded clonally by week 6 at 0.1 to 3.0 mg/kg.

The sequence came from an adult with an advanced solid tumor such as melanoma, head and neck, liver or kidney cancer. The sequencing here drew on CD4+ or CD8+ T cells sorted from blood, taken in a trial of the OX40 agonist ivuxolimab. The V and J genes are TRBV5-1 and TRBJ1-5, with D tentatively TRBD1 (6 bases). The CDR3 spells CASSLERGQPQHF. The CDR3, as DNA: TGCGCCAGCAGCTTGGAGAGGGGGCAGCCCCAGCATTTT. The complete variable domain, with remaining parts taken from reference TRBV5-1 and TRBJ1-5, reads KAGVTQTPRYLIKTRGQQVTLSCSPISGHRSVSWYQQTPGQGLQFLFEYFSETQRNKGNFPGRFSGRQFSNSRSEMNVSTLELGDSALYLCASSLERGQPQHFGDGTRLSIL.